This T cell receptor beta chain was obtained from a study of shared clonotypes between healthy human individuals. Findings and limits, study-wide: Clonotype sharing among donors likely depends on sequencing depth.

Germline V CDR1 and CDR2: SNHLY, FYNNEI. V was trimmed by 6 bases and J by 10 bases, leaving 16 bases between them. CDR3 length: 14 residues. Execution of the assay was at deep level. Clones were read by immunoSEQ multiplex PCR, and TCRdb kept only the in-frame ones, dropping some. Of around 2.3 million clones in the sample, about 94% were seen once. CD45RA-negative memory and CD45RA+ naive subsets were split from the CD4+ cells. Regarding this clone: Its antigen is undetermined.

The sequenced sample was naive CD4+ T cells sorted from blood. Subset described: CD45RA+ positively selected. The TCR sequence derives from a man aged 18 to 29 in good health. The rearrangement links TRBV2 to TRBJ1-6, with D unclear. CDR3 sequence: CASSARELNSPLHF. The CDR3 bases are TGTGCCAGCAGCGCCCGGGAACTAAACTCACCCCTCCACTTT.